A selection of T cell receptor beta chains follows, all from one sample in a study of blood T cell repertoires in COVID-19. TCRdb's table, derived via immunoSEQ multiplex PCR, lists solely in-frame clones and lacks some. The sample lists 100,000 to 150,000 clones, roughly nine tenths occurring once. The sample comprised peripheral blood. These TCRs come from a man between 45 and 60 years old with COVID-19, enrolled during active disease. The conserved cysteine and the conserved F or W are not part of the CDR3 here.

J gene,V gene,CDR3 length,CDR3 protein
TRBJ2-3,TRBV9,11,ASSQRQTGGVY
TRBJ1-3,TRBV28,12,ASSPGTVGNTIY
TRBJ2-1,TRBV5-4,13,ASSLGLAGDNEQF
TRBJ1-2,TRBV25-1,11,ASNPGAGRGYT
TRBJ1-1,TRBV6-5,13,ASSTTGTGVTEAF
TRBJ1-2,TRBV18,12,ASSPSDSYYGYT
TRBJ2-2,TRBV7-2,14,ASSLVGQGVTGELF
TRBJ2-3,TRBV24-1,13,ATSDGTRHTDTQY
TRBJ1-1,TRBV6-5,13,ASSYPPGVNTEAF
TRBJ1-6,TRBV5-1,13,ASSLDRQYNSPLH
TRBJ2-3,TRBV28,16,ASSPLGDRVDPGDTQY
TRBJ1-1,TRBV5-1,12,ASSLAPDYTEAF
TRBJ1-5,TRBV12-3/TRBV12-4,11,ASSSKRGQPQH
TRBJ1-2,TRBV6-5,11,ASSYSPQGIYT
TRBJ2-7,TRBV6-2/TRBV6-3,12,ASSDLGDSYEQY
TRBJ1-5,TRBV4-1,15,ASSQGRGRNSNQPQH
TRBJ2-7,TRBV28,11,ASRRMSSYEQY
TRBJ2-7,TRBV6-2/TRBV6-3,12,ASSYPVTGVEQY
TRBJ1-1,TRBV4-3,14,ASSRLMRQGYTEAF
TRBJ2-3,TRBV5-1,13,ASSLETVSADTQY
TRBJ2-7,TRBV19,13,ASSIDLGSSYEQY
TRBJ1-1,TRBV21-1,11,ANDGTVNTEAF
TRBJ2-2,TRBV6-5,12,ASSYDRVGGELF
TRBJ2-3,TRBV4-3,15,ASSQDYSGRSSDTQY
TRBJ2-1,TRBV6-5,13,ASRGTSGSPYEQF
TRBJ2-4,TRBV27,13,ASRSLAIDKNIQY
TRBJ2-2,TRBV3-1/TRBV3-2,14,ASSRAGGRNTGELF
TRBJ2-7,TRBV7-9,12,ASTSQPSAYEQY
TRBJ1-2,TRBV19,11,ASSAGTLYGYT
TRBJ2-3,TRBV7-9,13,ASSPPSTSTDTQY
TRBJ2-7,TRBV3-1/TRBV3-2,11,ASSQASSYEQY
TRBJ1-1,TRBV12-3/TRBV12-4,8,ASAGVEAF
TRBJ1-4,TRBV5-1,12,ASSPPGQGEKLF
TRBJ2-7,TRBV30,13,AWSVRGGRLREQY
TRBJ1-2,TRBV6-5,12,ASMTWGGKVGYT
TRBJ1-1,TRBV3-1/TRBV3-2,12,ASSNRDRAGEAF
TRBJ2-2,TRBV28,12,ASGAYLTTGELF
TRBJ2-2,TRBV27,16,ASTFRGQGASGTGELF
TRBJ2-3,TRBV2,12,ASSEVQDTDTQY
TRBJ2-3,TRBV10-1,13,ASSESASGTDTQY
TRBJ1-5,TRBV30,15,AWSVRLEGTTNQPQH
TRBJ2-1,TRBV5-1,12,ASSLGSGRYEQF
TRBJ2-5,TRBV5-1,12,ASSLAGGLETQY
TRBJ2-1,TRBV4-3,13,ASSFTAEDYNEQF
TRBJ1-1,TRBV6-5,12,ASRGTGVNTEAF
TRBJ1-2,TRBV6-2/TRBV6-3,15,ASTPSSRQGAIRGYT
TRBJ1-3,TRBV14,13,ASSQVMGGGNTIY
TRBJ2-1,TRBV5-6,15,ASSLLSASDRVGEQF
TRBJ2-7,TRBV21-1,14,ASSSQRLAGVPEQY
TRBJ2-7,TRBV6-5,12,ASSSGSRSYEQY
TRBJ1-4,TRBV6-2/TRBV6-3,11,ASSFRTEEKLF